This T cell receptor (beta chain) was observed in a study of blood T cell repertoires in COVID-19. Study-level information: The origin of the acute and convalescent COVID-19 samples was the United States, Italy and Spain.

The data were produced by immunoSEQ multiplex PCR, yet TCRdb's version contains in-frame clones alone and is incomplete. The sample has 100,000 or so clones; around 84% are singletons. The clonotype originates from a woman aged 80 or over with acute or convalescent COVID-19. The specimen was peripheral blood.

CDR3 nucleotides: TGCGCCAGCAGCTTGGCCTTGTTTAGCGGGAGTGGATGGGAGACCCAGTACTTC. Its translation: CASSLALFSGSGWETQYF. This chain connects TRBV5-1 to TRBJ2-5; 9 nucleotides match TRBD2. The germline V gene encodes CDR1 SGHRS and CDR2 YFSETQ. V shed 0 bases and J 5 bases; nucleotides not matched to a gene: 14. CDR3 length: 18 residues.